A selection of T cell receptor beta chains follows, all from one sample in a study of tumor and adjacent non-tumor tissue in lung cancer. TCRdb reprocessed the multiplex PCR reads via MiXCR and lists one record per CDR3 protein. The table records tens of thousands of distinct CDR3 sequences, less than 75% of them present only once. The sample taken for sequencing was distant non-tumor lung tissue. These receptors were collected from a woman between 45 and 60 years old with non-small cell lung cancer. Each CDR3 is given with its conserved first and last residue. D genes are given only for firm matches. Expanded clones get a size class; other rows say once, few or many, or leave the size out.

V	size	D	J	CDR3	DNA
TRBV6-1	once	-	TRBJ1-2	CASREWSDSGCTF	TGTGCCAGTAGGGAGTGGTCGGACAGTGGCTGCACCTTC
TRBV6-2/TRBV6-3	-	-	TRBJ2-5	CASSYSLRAGRYF	TGTGCCAGCAGTTACTCGTTGCGGGCTGGGAGGTACTTC
TRBV5-1	-	TRBD1	TRBJ1-1	CASSSGQSPIEAFF	TGCGCCAGCAGCTCGGGACAGTCCCCAATTGAAGCTTTCTTT
TRBV6-5	many	-	TRBJ2-7	CASSQSYGYEQYF	TGTGCCAGCAGTCAAAGCTACGGGTACGAGCAGTACTTC
TRBV28	many	-	TRBJ2-4	CASSSQGGGKNIQYF	TGTGCCAGCAGTTCACAGGGAGGAGGCAAAAACATTCAGTACTTC
TRBV11-3	-	TRBD1	TRBJ2-3	CTSSDRGTDTQYF	TGTACCAGCAGTGACAGGGGAACAGACACGCAGTATTTT
TRBV11-2	-	-	TRBJ2-7	CASTDGAGIDRQQYF	TGTGCCAGCACCGATGGGGCGGGAATCGATAGGCAGCAGTACTTC
TRBV6-2/TRBV6-3	-	TRBD2	TRBJ2-7	CASSRLAGGVQYF	TGTGCCAGCAGCCGACTAGCGGGAGGCGTGCAGTACTTC
TRBV18	-	-	TRBJ2-1	CASSPIGVYNEQFF	TGTGCCAGCTCACCAATCGGGGTGTACAATGAGCAGTTCTTC
TRBV11-1	-	-	TRBJ2-2	CARSPLKIANIGELCF	TGTGCCAGAAGCCCGTTAAAGATCGCGAACATCGGGGAGCTGTGTTTT
TRBV11-1	-	-	TRBJ2-7	CTSSPRVYEQYF	TGTACCAGCAGCCCCAGGGTCTACGAGCAGTACTTC
TRBV12-5	-	TRBD2	TRBJ2-3	CASGLVPRDSGNPHGDTHYF	TGTGCTAGTGGTTTGGTACCGAGGGATAGCGGGAACCCCCACGGAGATACACACTATTTT
TRBV12-3/TRBV12-4	few	-	TRBJ1-1	CASNFSGTSFEAFF	TGTGCCAGCAATTTCTCCGGGACAAGCTTTGAAGCTTTCTTT
TRBV4-2	once	-	TRBJ2-3	CASSPQSTDRQYF	TGTGCCAGCAGCCCGCAGAGCACAGATAGGCAGTATTTT